This T cell receptor (beta chain) was sequenced in a study of blood T cell repertoires in COVID-19. Overall study context: Acute and convalescent COVID-19 specimens originated in the United States, Italy and Spain. PBMCs, B-cell-depleted T cells, or T cells provided the cDNA or gDNA that made up the material.

CDR1 LNHDA and CDR2 SQIVND come from the germline V gene (reference sequence). This CDR3 spans 16 amino acids. V was pared by 5 bases and J by 4 bases, with 6 bases of the junction left unmatched. Authors' processing steps: Estimates of nucleated cell counts were drawn from the amplification of reference gene primers. The table came from immunoSEQ multiplex PCR; TCRdb's copy has only in-frame clones and leaves some out. V, J and clone size reflect that table, while D and trimming were determined from the DNA. This table holds some 98,000 clones, about 79% found once. V gene TRBV19 combines with J gene TRBJ1-5; TRBD1 matches 12 bases. The sequenced material came from peripheral blood. The origin of this receptor is a man in his fifties or sixties with acute or convalescent COVID-19. The CDR3: CASSDPGQGANQPQHF. DNA of the CDR3: TGTGCCAGTAGTGACCCGGGACAGGGGGCGAATCAGCCCCAGCATTTT.